A single sample gave rise to the 6 T cell receptor beta chains below, sequenced in a study of identical twins. TCRdb used MiXCR to reprocess the 5' RACE reads, holding one entry per CDR3 protein. The data contain about 690,000 distinct CDR3 sequences, around 6.1% of them singletons. The sequenced material came from naive T cells sorted from blood. These receptors were taken from a man between 18 and 35 years old in good health.

This clonotype occurred a few times. The V call is TRBV10-3, the J call TRBJ2-7, with 8 bases aligning to TRBD1. The germline CDR1 and CDR2 sequences are ENHRY and SYGVKD. The CDR3 loop spans 16 amino acids. V lost 3 bases to trimming and J lost 9 bases; unmatched junction nucleotides: 16. Here the CDR3 reads CAISENEDREFWRQYV. CDR3 DNA: TGTGCCATCAGTGAAAACGAGGACAGGGAATTCTGGAGGCAGTACGTC.

This clonotype was recorded many times. The rearrangement links TRBV28 to TRBJ2-7; 13 bases align to TRBD2. Germline trimming cut 2 bases from V and 3 bases from J; bases unmatched to any gene: 4. CDR1 is MDHEN, CDR2 SYDVKM, per germline. This CDR3 region has 16 residues. The CDR3 nucleotides are TGTGCCAGCAGTTTAACCGGGACTAGCGGGATCTACGAGCAGTACTTC. Translation gives CASSLTGTSGIYEQYF.

Many counts were recorded for this clonotype. The chain has TRBV11-2 and TRBJ2-5; D possibly corresponds to TRBD1 (6 bases). The V end lost 5 bases, the J end lost 2 bases, and 12 bases lay between the germline ends. Germline assignment: CDR1 SGHAT and CDR2 FQNNGV. This CDR3 has 14 amino acids. The chain's CDR3 is CASSTVGAQETQYF. The CDR3 DNA reads as TGTGCCAGCAGCACGGTGGGGGCGCAAGAGACCCAGTACTTC.

The V call is TRBV9, the J call TRBJ2-2; D might be TRBD2 (6 bases). The germline V and J ends were trimmed by 8 bases and 0 bases, with 14 bases remaining between them. Germline CDR1 reads SGDLS; CDR2 reads YYNGEE. There are 15 residues in the CDR3. The CDR3 nucleotides read TGTGCCAGTGGGACGGGACTCCCGAACACCGGGGAGCTGTTTTTT. It yields the protein CASGTGLPNTGELFF.

This clonotype was detected many times. The chain recombines TRBV4-1 with TRBJ1-1; D gene ambiguous. The CDR3 sequence is 18 residues long. Between the trimmed V and J ends, which lost 2 bases and 0 bases, there was a span of 19 bases. Germline values: CDR1 MGHRA, CDR2 YSYEKL. Here the CDR3 DNA reads TGCGCCAGCAGCCAAATTGTAAGGCAGGCCGCCCTGAACACTGAAGCTTTCTTT. It translates to CASSQIVRQAALNTEAFF.

This clonotype was seen at least ten times. This chain uses TRBV6-2 or TRBV6-3 with TRBJ1-5; D gene uncertain. V shed 5 bases and J shed 9 bases, with 14 bases lying between them. The CDR3 has 13 amino acids. Germline-derived CDR1 and CDR2 are MNHEY and SVGEGT. The CDR3: CASSGPRSRPQHF. CDR3 sequence (DNA): TGTGCCAGCAGTGGCCCCAGGAGTCGGCCCCAGCATTTT.